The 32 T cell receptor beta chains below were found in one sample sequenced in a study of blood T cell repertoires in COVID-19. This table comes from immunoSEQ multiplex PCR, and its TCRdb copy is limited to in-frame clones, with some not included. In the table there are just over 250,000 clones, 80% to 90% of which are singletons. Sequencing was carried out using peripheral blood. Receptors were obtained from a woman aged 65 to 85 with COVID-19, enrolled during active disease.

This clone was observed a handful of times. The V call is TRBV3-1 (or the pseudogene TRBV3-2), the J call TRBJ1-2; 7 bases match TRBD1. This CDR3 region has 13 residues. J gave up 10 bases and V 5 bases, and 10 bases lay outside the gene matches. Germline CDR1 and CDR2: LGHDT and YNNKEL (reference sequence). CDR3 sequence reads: CASSKTETGTYTF. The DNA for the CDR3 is TGTGCCAGCAGCAAGACCGAGACAGGGACCTACACCTTC.

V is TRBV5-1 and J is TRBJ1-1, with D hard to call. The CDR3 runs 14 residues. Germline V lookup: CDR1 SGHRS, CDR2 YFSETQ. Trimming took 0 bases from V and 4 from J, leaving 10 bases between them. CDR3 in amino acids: CASSLDSGSTEAFF. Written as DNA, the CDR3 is TGCGCCAGCAGCTTGGACTCGGGTTCCACTGAAGCTTTCTTT.

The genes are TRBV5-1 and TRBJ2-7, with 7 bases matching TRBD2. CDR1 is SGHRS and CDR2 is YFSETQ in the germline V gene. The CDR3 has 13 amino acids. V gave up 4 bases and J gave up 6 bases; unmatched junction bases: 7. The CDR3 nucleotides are TGCGCCAGCAGCCCGGGGGGTCAGTCCGAGCAGTACTTC. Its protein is CASSPGGQSEQYF. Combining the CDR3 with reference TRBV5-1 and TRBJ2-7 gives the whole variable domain KAGVTQTPRYLIKTRGQQVTLSCSPISGHRSVSWYQQTPGQGLQFLFEYFSETQRNKGNFPGRFSGRQFSNSRSEMNVSTLELGDSALYLCASSPGGQSEQYFGPGTRLTVT.

The CDR3 DNA follows: TGTGCCAGCAGCCAATCCGGGACTAGCGGGAGGGCCTACGAGCAGTACTTC. Translating it yields CASSQSGTSGRAYEQYF. This sequence joins TRBV4-2 and TRBJ2-7; the match to TRBD2 covers 16 bases. The CDR3 is 17 residues long. V was clipped by 2 bases and J by 2 bases; unmatched bases: 3. Germline-derived CDR1 and CDR2 are LGHNA and YNFKEQ.

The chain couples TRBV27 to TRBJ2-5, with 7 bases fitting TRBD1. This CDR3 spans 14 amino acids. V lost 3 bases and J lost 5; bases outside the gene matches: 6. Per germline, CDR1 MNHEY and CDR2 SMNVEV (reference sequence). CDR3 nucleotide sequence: TGTGCCAGCAGTTTGACAGGGTTGTGGGAGACCCAGTACTTC. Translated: CASSLTGLWETQYF.

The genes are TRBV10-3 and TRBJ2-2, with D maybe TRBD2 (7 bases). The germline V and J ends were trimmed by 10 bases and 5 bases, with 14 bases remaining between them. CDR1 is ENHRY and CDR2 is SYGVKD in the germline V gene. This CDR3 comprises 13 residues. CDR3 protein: CATTGRETGELFF. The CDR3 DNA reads TGTGCCACCACAGGGCGGGAGACCGGGGAGCTGTTTTTT.

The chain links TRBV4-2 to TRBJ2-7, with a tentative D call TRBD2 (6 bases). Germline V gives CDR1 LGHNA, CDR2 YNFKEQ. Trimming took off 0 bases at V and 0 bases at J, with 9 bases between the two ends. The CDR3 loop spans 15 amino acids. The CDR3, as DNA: TGTGCCAGCAGCCAAGAAGCGGGCCTCTCCTACGAGCAGTACTTC. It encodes CASSQEAGLSYEQYF.

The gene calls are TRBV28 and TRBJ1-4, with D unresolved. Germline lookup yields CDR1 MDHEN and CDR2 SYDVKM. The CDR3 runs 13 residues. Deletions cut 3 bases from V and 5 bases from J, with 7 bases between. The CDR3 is CASSLVQNEKLFF. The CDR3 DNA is TGTGCCAGCAGTTTGGTACAGAATGAAAAACTGTTTTTT.

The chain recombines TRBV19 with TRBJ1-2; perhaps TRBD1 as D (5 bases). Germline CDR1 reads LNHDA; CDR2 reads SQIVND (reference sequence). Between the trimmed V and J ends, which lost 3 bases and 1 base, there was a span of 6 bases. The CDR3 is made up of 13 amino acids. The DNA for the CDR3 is TGTGCCAGTAGTATGACAGATAACTATGGCTACACCTTC. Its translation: CASSMTDNYGYTF.

CDR3 coding DNA: TGCAGCGTTGAGACAGGGAACGGCTCACCCCTCCACTTT. Protein sequence: CSVETGNGSPLHF. The chain links TRBV29-1 to TRBJ1-6, with 7 nucleotides matching TRBD1. Losses at the gene ends were 3 bases for V and 10 bases for J; bases not matched to a gene: 6. The CDR3 has 13 amino acids. CDR1 and CDR2 from the germline V gene are SQVTM and ANQGSEA.

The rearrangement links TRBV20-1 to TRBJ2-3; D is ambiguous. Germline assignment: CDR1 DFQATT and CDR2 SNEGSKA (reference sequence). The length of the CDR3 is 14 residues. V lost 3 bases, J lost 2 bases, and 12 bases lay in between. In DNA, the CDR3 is TGCAGTGCTAGTAACGGAGCGATCACAGATACGCAGTATTTT. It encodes CSASNGAITDTQYF.

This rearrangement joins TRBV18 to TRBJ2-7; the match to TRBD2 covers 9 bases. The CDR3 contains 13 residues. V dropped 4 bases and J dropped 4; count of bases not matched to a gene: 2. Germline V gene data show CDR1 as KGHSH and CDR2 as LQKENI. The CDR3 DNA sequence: TGTGCCAGCTCACTAGCGGGAGATTACGAGCAGTACTTC. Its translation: CASSLAGDYEQYF.

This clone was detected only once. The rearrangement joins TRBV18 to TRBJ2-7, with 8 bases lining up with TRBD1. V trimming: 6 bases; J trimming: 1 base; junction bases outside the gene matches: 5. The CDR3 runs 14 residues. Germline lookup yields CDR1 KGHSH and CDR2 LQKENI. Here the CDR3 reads CASSRDRTSYEQYF. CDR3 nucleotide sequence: TGTGCCAGCTCGCGGGACAGGACTTCCTACGAGCAGTACTTC.

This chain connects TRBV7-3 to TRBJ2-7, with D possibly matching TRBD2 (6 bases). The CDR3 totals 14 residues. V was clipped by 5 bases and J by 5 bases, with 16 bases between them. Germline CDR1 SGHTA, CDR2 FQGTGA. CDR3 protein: CASSPGEVLNEQYF. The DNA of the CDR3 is TGTGCCAGCAGCCCCGGGGAGGTCCTGAACGAGCAGTACTTC.

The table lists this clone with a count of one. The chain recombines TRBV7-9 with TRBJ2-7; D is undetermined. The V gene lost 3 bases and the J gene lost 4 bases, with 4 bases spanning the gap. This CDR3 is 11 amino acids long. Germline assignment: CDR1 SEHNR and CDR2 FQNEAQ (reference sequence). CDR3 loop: CASSFLYEQYF. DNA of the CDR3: TGTGCCAGCAGCTTTCTTTACGAGCAGTACTTC.

CDR3 amino acids: CAISVASGIYEQYF. The CDR3 nucleotides are TGTGCCATCAGTGTGGCAAGTGGTATCTACGAGCAGTACTTC. The V and J genes are TRBV10-3 and TRBJ2-7; the D is unclear. CDR3 length: 14 amino acids. The V end lost 4 bases, the J end lost 3 bases, and 13 bases lay between the germline ends. Germline CDR1 is ENHRY and CDR2 is SYGVKD.

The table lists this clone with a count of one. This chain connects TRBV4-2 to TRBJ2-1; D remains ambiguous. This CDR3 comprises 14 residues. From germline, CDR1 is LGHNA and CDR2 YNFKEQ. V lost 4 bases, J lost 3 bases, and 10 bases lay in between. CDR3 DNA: TGTGCCAGCAGCCCCGACTGGGTCTACAATGAGCAGTTCTTC. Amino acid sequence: CASSPDWVYNEQFF.

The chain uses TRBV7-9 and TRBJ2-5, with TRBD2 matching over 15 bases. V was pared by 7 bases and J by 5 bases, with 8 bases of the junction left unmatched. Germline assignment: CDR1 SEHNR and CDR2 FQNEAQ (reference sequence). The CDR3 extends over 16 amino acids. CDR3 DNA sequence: TGTGCCAGCACCCCACGAGGGACTAGCGGGGGGGAGACCCAGTACTTC. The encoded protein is CASTPRGTSGGETQYF.

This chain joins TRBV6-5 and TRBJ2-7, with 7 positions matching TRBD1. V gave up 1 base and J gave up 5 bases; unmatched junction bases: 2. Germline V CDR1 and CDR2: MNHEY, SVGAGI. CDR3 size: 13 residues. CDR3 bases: TGTGCCAGCAGTTACTTACAGGGGAACGAGCAGTACTTC. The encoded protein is CASSYLQGNEQYF.

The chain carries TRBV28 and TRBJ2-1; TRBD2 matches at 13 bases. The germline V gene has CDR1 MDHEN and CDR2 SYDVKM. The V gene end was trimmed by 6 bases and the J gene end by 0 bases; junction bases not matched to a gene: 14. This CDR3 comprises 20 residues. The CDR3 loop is CASSQVSGTSGTSSYNEQFF. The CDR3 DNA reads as TGTGCCAGCAGCCAAGTCTCCGGGACTAGCGGGACGAGCTCCTACAATGAGCAGTTCTTC.

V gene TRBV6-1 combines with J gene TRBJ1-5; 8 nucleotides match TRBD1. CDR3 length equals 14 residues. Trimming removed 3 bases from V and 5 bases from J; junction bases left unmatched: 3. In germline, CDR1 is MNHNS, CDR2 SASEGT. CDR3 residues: CASSEGRGHQPQHF. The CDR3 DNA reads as TGTGCCAGCAGTGAGGGCAGGGGGCATCAGCCCCAGCATTTT.

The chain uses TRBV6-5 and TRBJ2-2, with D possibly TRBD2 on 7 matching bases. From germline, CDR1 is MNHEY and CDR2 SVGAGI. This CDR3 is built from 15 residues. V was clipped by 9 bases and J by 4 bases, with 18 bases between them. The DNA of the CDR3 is TGTGCCAGTGAGGCTCAGGGGAGGGGCACCGGGGAGCTGTTTTTT. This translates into CASEAQGRGTGELFF.

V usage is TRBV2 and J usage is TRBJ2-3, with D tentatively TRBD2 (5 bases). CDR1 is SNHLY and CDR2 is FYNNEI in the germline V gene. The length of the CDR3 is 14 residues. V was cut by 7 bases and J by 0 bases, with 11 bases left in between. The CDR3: CASTSGGSTDTQYF. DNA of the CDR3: TGTGCCAGCACGTCGGGCGGGAGCACAGATACGCAGTATTTT.

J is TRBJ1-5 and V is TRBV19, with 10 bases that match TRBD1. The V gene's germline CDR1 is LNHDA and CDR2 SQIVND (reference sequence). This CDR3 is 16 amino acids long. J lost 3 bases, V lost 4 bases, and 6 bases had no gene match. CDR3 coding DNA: TGTGCCAGTAGTAGTCCCGGGACAGGGGACAATCAGCCCCAGCATTTT. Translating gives CASSSPGTGDNQPQHF.

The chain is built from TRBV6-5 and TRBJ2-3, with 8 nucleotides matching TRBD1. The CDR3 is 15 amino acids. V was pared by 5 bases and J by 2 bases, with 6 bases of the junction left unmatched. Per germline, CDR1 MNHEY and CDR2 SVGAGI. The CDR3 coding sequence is TGTGCCAGCAGTCGGGACAGGCAAATCACAGATACGCAGTATTTT. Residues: CASSRDRQITDTQYF.

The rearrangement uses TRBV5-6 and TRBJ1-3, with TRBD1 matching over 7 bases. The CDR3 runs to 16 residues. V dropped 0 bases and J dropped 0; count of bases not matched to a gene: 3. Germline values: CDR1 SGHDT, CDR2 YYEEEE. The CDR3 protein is CASSLVGQYSGNTIYF. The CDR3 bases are TGTGCCAGCAGCTTGGTGGGACAGTACTCTGGAAACACCATATATTTT.

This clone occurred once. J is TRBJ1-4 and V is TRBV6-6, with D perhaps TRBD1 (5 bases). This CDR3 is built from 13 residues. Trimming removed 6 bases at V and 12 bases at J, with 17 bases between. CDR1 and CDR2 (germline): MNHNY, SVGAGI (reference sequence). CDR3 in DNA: TGTGCCAGCAGAGTAGGGGTGGGTTTGGAACTGTTTTTT. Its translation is CASRVGVGLELFF.

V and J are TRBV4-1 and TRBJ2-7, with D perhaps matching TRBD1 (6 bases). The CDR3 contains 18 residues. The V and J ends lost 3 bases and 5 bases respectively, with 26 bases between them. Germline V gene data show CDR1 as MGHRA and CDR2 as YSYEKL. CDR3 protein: CASSQGAREGTTLHEQYF. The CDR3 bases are TGCGCCAGCAGCCAGGGAGCCCGAGAGGGGACAACTCTCCACGAGCAGTACTTC.

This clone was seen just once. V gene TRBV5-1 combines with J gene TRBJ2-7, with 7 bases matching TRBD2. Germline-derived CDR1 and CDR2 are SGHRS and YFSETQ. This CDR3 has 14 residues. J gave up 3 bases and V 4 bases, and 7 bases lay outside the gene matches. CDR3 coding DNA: TGCGCCAGCAGCCCGGAGGGACTACGCTACGAGCAGTACTTC. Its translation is CASSPEGLRYEQYF.

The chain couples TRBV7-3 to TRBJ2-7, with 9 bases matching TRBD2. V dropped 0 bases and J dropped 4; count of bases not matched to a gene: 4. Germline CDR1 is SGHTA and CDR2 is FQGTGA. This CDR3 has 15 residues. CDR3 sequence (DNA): TGTGCCAGCAGCTTAACTCGTAGCGGGAGTTACGAGCAGTACTTC. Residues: CASSLTRSGSYEQYF.

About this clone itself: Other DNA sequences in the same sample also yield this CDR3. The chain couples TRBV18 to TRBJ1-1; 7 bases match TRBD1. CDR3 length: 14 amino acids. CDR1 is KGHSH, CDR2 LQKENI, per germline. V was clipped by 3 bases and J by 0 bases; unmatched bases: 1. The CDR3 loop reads CASSPGQLNTEAFF. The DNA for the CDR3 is TGTGCCAGCTCACCGGGACAGTTGAACACTGAAGCTTTCTTT.

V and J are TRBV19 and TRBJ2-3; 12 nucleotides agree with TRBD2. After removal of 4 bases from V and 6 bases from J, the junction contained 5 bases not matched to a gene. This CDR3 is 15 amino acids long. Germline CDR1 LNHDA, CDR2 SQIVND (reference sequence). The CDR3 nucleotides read TGTGCCAGTAGTACTAGGACTAGCGGGACTGATACGCAGTATTTT. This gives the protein CASSTRTSGTDTQYF.